The T cell receptor (beta chain) described here comes from a study of sequential checkpoint blockade in melanoma. Across the whole study: Maintenance nivolumab came after either treatment sequence. TCRβ was sequenced from DNA of approximately 92 pretreatment tumors.

As to treatment: randomized to nivolumab then ipilimumab (arm A) or the reverse (arm B). Libraries were prepared by immunoSEQ multiplex PCR; TCRdb keeps only in-frame clonotypes and omits some of them. The sample has some 5,100 clones, around 21% seen once; the top ten hold roughly 18%. This clone turned up a few times. The clonotype originates from a human donor with melanoma. Specimen: tumor tissue (inferred from file names), collected from a patient given nivolumab and ipilimumab in sequence.

The CDR3 reads CASSVLDALGYTF. In DNA, the CDR3 is TGTGCCAGTAGTGTCCTCGACGCGTTAGGCTACACCTTC. V and J are TRBV19 and TRBJ1-2; D gene uncertain. Trimming removed 5 bases from V and 8 bases from J, with 15 bases in between. The CDR3 has 13 residues. CDR1 is LNHDA, CDR2 SQIVND, per germline (reference sequence).